This TCR delta chain was sequenced for a study of gamma-delta T cells after stem cell transplantation. TCRdb reprocessed the RT-PCR reads using CATT. The sample includes over a thousand delta-chain clones, roughly 2.2% of them seen just once. Of note for this clone: A single base is all that separates this from a far larger clone, so a read error is likely.

Sequencing was done on a sample of gamma-delta T cells. This sequence originates from a human donor. It is not recorded whose cells these are; they may come from a transplant donor.

CDR3 DNA sequence: TGTGCCTGTGACACCGGATTCCGGAGTACTGGGGGCCGACAGTACACCGATAAACCCATCTTT. Translating it yields CACDTGFRSTGGRQYTDKPIF. The rearrangement links TRDV2 to TRDJ1, with 8 bases fitting TRDD3. Looked up from germline, CDR1 is GEAIGNYY and CDR2 is EKD. This CDR3 comprises 21 residues.